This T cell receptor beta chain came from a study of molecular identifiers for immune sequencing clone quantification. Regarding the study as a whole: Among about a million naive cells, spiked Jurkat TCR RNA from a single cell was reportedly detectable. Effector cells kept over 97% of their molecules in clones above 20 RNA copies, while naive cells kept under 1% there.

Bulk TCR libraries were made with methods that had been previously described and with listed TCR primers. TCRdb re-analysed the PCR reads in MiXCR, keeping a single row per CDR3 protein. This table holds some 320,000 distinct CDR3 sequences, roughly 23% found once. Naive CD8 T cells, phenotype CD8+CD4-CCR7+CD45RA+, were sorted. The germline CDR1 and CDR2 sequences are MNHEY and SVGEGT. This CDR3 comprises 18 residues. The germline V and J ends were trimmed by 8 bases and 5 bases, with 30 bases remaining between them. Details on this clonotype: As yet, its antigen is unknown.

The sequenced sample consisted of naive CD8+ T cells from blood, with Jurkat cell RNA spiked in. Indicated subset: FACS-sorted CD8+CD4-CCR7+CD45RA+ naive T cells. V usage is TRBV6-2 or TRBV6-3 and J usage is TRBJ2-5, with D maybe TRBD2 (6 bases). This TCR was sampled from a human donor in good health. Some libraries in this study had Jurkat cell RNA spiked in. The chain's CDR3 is CASGTQLAGGQLQETQYF. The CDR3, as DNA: TGTGCCAGCGGAACCCAACTAGCAGGAGGGCAATTGCAGGAGACCCAGTACTTC.